This entry lists 15 T cell receptor beta chains sequenced from one sample in a study of early T cells in non-severe SARS-CoV-2 infection. TCRdb fed the 5' RACE reads into MiXCR, producing one record per CDR3 protein. The data contain around 71,000 distinct CDR3 sequences, about 9% of them singletons. The sample here was whole blood, taken at baseline. The origin of the receptors is an adult who was a healthcare worker with PCR-confirmed SARS-CoV-2 infection or an uninfected control (not recorded which).

In this sample, this clonotype is medium-sized (0.01 to 0.1%). The rearrangement joins TRBV6-2 or TRBV6-3 to TRBJ1-1; TRBD1 might be the D (5 bases). CDR1 MNHEY and CDR2 SVGEGT come from the germline V gene. The CDR3 runs 14 residues. Trimming stripped 5 bases from V and 0 bases from J, with 10 bases between. The CDR3 region is CASSKTELNTEAFF. The CDR3 region has the DNA TGTGCCAGCAGTAAGACAGAACTGAACACTGAAGCTTTCTTT.

This clonotype was observed a handful of times. The chain uses TRBV27 and TRBJ2-5, with D perhaps TRBD1 (6 bases). Germline V lookup: CDR1 MNHEY, CDR2 SMNVEV (reference sequence). V was shortened by 4 bases and J by 5 bases, with 17 bases between the two germline ends. This CDR3 region has 15 residues. The CDR3 coding sequence is TGTGCCAGCAGTTCAGTGACAGGTTGGACGGAGACCCAGTACTTC. This encodes CASSSVTGWTETQYF.

This clonotype was observed a few times. This rearrangement joins TRBV4-2 to TRBJ2-1; 9 bases align to TRBD1. V shed 0 bases and J 2 bases; nucleotides not matched to a gene: 5. Per germline, CDR1 LGHNA and CDR2 YNFKEQ. The CDR3 covers 17 residues. The CDR3 coding sequence is TGTGCCAGCAGCCAAGATCGGACAGGGGTTACCTACAATGAGCAGTTCTTC. It encodes CASSQDRTGVTYNEQFF.

This clonotype came up many times. V and J are TRBV6-5 and TRBJ2-7, with TRBD1 identical over 7 bases. J was trimmed by 3 bases and V by 6 bases; bases with no gene match: 8. CDR1 MNHEY and CDR2 SVGAGI come from the germline V gene. The CDR3 length is 14 residues. CDR3 protein: CASSRLRDSYEQYF. The CDR3 nucleotides are TGTGCCAGCAGCCGACTCCGGGACAGCTACGAGCAGTACTTC.

This clonotype was counted only a few times. The chain combines TRBV7-2 with TRBJ1-3; a weak D match, TRBD1 (5 bases). The V end was cut by 6 bases, the J end by 0 bases, with 18 bases between. CDR3 length: 17 residues. Germline V gene data show CDR1 as SGHTA and CDR2 as FQGNSA. Here the CDR3 reads CASSLGGRVNSGNTIYF. CDR3 in DNA: TGTGCCAGCAGTCTGGGTGGCAGGGTCAACTCTGGAAACACCATATATTTT.

This clonotype was seen many times. This chain joins TRBV6-2 or TRBV6-3 and TRBJ2-4, with 10 bases matching TRBD1. This CDR3 is built from 15 residues. Per the germline V gene, CDR1 is MNHEY and CDR2 is SVGEGT. Trimming cost V 6 bases and J 9 bases; bases outside gene matches: 11. Here the CDR3 DNA reads TGTGCCAGCAGCTCCGACAGGGGGCCAGTGTCCATTCAGTACTTC. This gives the protein CASSSDRGPVSIQYF.

The rearrangement links TRBV6-5 to TRBJ1-2, with D possibly matching TRBD1 (6 bases). Trimming stripped 5 bases from V and 7 bases from J, with 8 bases between. CDR1 is MNHEY, CDR2 SVGAGI, per germline. CDR3 length: 11 amino acids. CDR3 in DNA: TGTGCCAGCAGTACAGGGATTGGCTACACCTTC. Translating it yields CASSTGIGYTF.

V usage is TRBV12-3 or TRBV12-4 and J usage is TRBJ1-5; tentatively, D is TRBD1 (6 bases). With 3 bases removed from V and 7 bases from J, the gap between germline ends came to 7 bases. This CDR3 contains 12 residues. Here the CDR3 DNA reads TGTGCCAGCAGTTTGGGACAACAGCCCCAGCATTTT. Protein: CASSLGQQPQHF.

This clonotype was observed a few times. V is TRBV5-1 and J is TRBJ1-2; D is ambiguous. Trimming stripped 1 base from V and 2 bases from J, with 12 bases between. From germline, CDR1 is SGHRS and CDR2 YFSETQ. This CDR3 contains 15 residues. The CDR3 nucleotides read TGCGCCAGCAGCTTGCAGGCCAACCACAACTATGGCTACACCTTC. As protein: CASSLQANHNYGYTF.

In this sample, this clonotype turned up many times. The chain recombines TRBV7-2 with TRBJ2-1; TRBD2 aligns across 13 bases. Germline V gene lookup returns CDR1 SGHTA and CDR2 FQGNSA. This CDR3 spans 20 amino acids. With V trimmed by 7 bases and J by 0 bases, 15 bases remained unmatched. DNA of the CDR3: TGTGCCAGCACCCCGGCACCCGGGACTAGCGGGAACCGCTCCTACAATGAGCAGTTCTTC. Amino acids: CASTPAPGTSGNRSYNEQFF.

This clonotype was counted between two and nine times. The chain links TRBV6-1 to TRBJ1-1; D is possibly TRBD1 (5 bases). The CDR3 is made up of 14 amino acids. Germline CDR1 MNHNS, CDR2 SASEGT. The V gene lost 0 bases and the J gene lost 5 bases, with 10 bases spanning the gap. The CDR3 sequence: CASSEAGGRTEAFF. DNA for the CDR3: TGTGCCAGCAGTGAAGCGGGGGGGAGGACTGAAGCTTTCTTT.

Many counts were recorded for this clonotype. The chain joins TRBV6-1 to TRBJ1-2; D is possibly TRBD1 (5 bases). V lost 2 bases and J 2 bases, leaving 6 bases between the germline ends. Germline CDR1 reads MNHNS; CDR2 reads SASEGT. The CDR3 is made up of 13 amino acids. Written as DNA, the CDR3 is TGTGCCAGCAGTGAAAGGGGAAACTATGGCTACACCTTC. It translates to CASSERGNYGYTF.

This clonotype was found many times. This sequence joins TRBV30 and TRBJ2-7, with D possibly TRBD1 on 5 matching bases. Germline loops: CDR1 GTSNPN, CDR2 SVGIG (reference sequence). Trimming took off 0 bases at V and 3 bases at J, with 9 bases between the two ends. This CDR3 contains 13 residues. The CDR3 protein is CAWSVGANYEQYF. The CDR3 bases are TGTGCCTGGAGTGTAGGGGCCAACTACGAGCAGTACTTC.

J is TRBJ1-5 and V is TRBV7-2, with unresolved D. The CDR3 totals 15 residues. The V and J ends lost 3 bases and 3 bases respectively, with 12 bases between them. Germline CDR1 and CDR2: SGHTA and FQGNSA. The CDR3 sequence: CASSFAGGSNQPQHF. CDR3 in DNA: TGTGCCAGCAGCTTTGCTGGCGGGTCCAATCAGCCCCAGCATTTT. Full variable domain (rest looked up from reference TRBV7-2 and TRBJ1-5): GAGVSQSPSNKVTEKGKDVELRCDPISGHTALYWYRQSLGQGLEFLIYFQGNSAPDKSGLPSDRFSAERTGGSVSTLTIQRTQQEDSAVYLCASSFAGGSNQPQHFGDGTRLSIL.

The chain uses TRBV5-5 and TRBJ1-6, with unresolved D. Germline V gene sequence: CDR1 SGHKS, CDR2 YYEKEE (reference sequence). Trimming shortened V by 4 bases and J by 12 bases, and 20 bases separated the two germline ends. The CDR3 has 15 residues. In DNA form, the CDR3 reads TGTGCCAGCAGCCTCACCTCAGGCGCGGGCTTACCCCTCCACTTT. Protein sequence: CASSLTSGAGLPLHF. The entire variable domain, with the rest obtained from reference TRBV5-5 and TRBJ1-6, is as follows: DAGVTQSPTHLIKTRGQQVTLRCSPISGHKSVSWYQQVLGQGPQFIFQYYEKEERGRGNFPDRFSARQFPNYSSELNVNALLLGDSALYLCASSLTSGAGLPLHFGNGTRLTVT.